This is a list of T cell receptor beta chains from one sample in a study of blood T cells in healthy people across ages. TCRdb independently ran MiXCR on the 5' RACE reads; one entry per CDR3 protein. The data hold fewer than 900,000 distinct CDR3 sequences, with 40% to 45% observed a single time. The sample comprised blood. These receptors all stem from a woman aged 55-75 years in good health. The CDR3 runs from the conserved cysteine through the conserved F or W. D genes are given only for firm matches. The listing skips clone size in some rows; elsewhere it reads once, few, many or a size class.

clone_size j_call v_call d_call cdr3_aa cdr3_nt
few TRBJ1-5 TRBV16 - CASSPGTPSNQPQHF TGTGCCAGCAGCCCCGGGACTCCTAGCAATCAGCCCCAGCATTTT
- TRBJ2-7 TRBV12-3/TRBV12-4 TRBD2 CASSRGGAGAYEQYF TGTGCCAGCAGTCGAGGCGGGGCGGGAGCTTACGAGCAGTACTTC
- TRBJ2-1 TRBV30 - CAWGVGTSLDEQFF TGTGCCTGGGGAGTCGGTACTAGTTTAGATGAGCAGTTCTTC
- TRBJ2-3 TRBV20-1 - CSARVQGMDTQYF TGCAGTGCTAGAGTTCAGGGGATGGATACGCAGTATTTT
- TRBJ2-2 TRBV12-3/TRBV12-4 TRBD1 CASSLAQGASPGELFF TGTGCCAGCAGTTTAGCGCAGGGGGCGAGCCCCGGGGAGCTGTTTTTT
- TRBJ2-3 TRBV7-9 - CASSLRVAIGASSTDTQYF TGTGCCAGCAGCTTACGGGTAGCGATTGGGGCCTCTAGCACAGATACGCAGTATTTT
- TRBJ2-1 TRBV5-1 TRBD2 CASSPGGAQAEQFF TGCGCCAGCAGCCCCGGGGGGGCTCAGGCTGAGCAGTTCTTC
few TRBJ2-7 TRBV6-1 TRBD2 CASSVAGALSYEQYF TGTGCCAGCAGTGTGGCGGGAGCATTATCCTACGAGCAGTACTTC
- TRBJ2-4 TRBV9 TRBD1 CASSVGRGPAKNIQYF TGTGCCAGCAGCGTAGGTAGGGGGCCGGCCAAAAACATTCAGTACTTC
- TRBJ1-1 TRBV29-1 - CSGGPGNTEAFF TGCAGCGGGGGCCCAGGGAACACTGAAGCTTTCTTT
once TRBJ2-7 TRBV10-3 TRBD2 CAISKRLAGTYEQYF TGTGCCATCAGTAAGAGACTAGCGGGAACCTACGAGCAGTACTTC
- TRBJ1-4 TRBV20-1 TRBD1 CSARVVGQGEKLFF TGCAGTGCTAGAGTCGTGGGACAGGGTGAAAAACTGTTTTTT
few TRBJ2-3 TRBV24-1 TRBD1 CATSDPNRGHTQYF TGTGCCACCAGTGACCCCAACAGGGGCCATACGCAGTATTTT
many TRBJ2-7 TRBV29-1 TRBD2 CSVEDQRGYEQYF TGCAGCGTTGAAGATCAGCGGGGGTACGAGCAGTACTTC
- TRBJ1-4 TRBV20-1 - CSARDSGGIAEKLFF TGCAGTGCTAGAGATTCCGGGGGAATCGCGGAAAAACTGTTTTTT
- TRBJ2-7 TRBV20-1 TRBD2 CSAAPSGGFRDEQYF TGCAGTGCAGCCCCTAGCGGGGGCTTCAGGGACGAGCAGTACTTC
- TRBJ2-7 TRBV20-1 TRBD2 CGARSGTSGVIYEQYF TGCGGTGCTAGGTCCGGGACTAGCGGGGTTATCTACGAGCAGTACTTC
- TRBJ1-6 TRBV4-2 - CASSLDSTETGAIAPLHF TGTGCCAGCAGCCTCGATTCTACAGAGACTGGAGCCATTGCACCCCTCCACTTT
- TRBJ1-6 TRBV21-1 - CARSHPGGPRNNSPLHF TGTGCCCGCAGCCATCCAGGGGGACCCAGGAATAATTCACCCCTCCACTTT
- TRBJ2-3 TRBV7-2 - CASSIRPPRTDTQYF TGTGCCAGCAGTATCCGGCCCCCCCGCACAGATACGCAGTATTTT
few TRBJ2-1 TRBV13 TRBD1 CASSSGQGFYNEQFF TGTGCCAGCAGCTCGGGACAGGGATTCTACAATGAGCAGTTCTTC
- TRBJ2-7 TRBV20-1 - CSAGESGTYEQYF TGCAGTGCTGGAGAATCGGGAACCTACGAGCAGTACTTC
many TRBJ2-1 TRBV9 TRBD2 CASSLTSGGVYEQFF TGTGCCAGCAGCTTGACTAGCGGGGGGGTTTATGAGCAGTTCTTC
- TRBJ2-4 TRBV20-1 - CSARDPGTSIQYF TGCAGTGCTCGAGACCCCGGGACATCCATTCAGTACTTC
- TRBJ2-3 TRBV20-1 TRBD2 CSAKVTSDDTDTQYF TGCAGTGCGAAAGTGACTAGCGACGACACAGATACGCAGTATTTT
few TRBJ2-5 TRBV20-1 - CSAIPWVLQETQYF TGCAGTGCCATCCCGTGGGTGCTCCAAGAGACCCAGTACTTC
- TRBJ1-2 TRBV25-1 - CASSATTGGAGCTF TGTGCCAGCAGTGCGACGACAGGTGGTGCTGGCTGCACCTTC
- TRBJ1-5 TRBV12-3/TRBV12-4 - CASSRTTGAHQPQHF TGTGCCAGCAGTCGGACGACAGGCGCCCATCAGCCCCAGCATTTT
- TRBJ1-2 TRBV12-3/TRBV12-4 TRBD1 CASSMTGDYGYTF TGTGCCAGCAGCATGACAGGGGACTATGGCTACACCTTC
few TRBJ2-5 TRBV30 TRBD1 CAWSGTGEETQYF TGTGCCTGGAGTGGGACAGGGGAAGAGACCCAGTACTTC
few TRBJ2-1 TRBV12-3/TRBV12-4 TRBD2 CASSPVTGTSGRTYNEQFF TGTGCCAGCAGTCCCGTAACCGGGACTAGCGGGAGAACGTACAATGAGCAGTTCTTC
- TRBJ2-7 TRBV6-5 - CASRPGTPSYEQYF TGTGCCAGCAGACCCGGGACACCCTCCTACGAGCAGTACTTC
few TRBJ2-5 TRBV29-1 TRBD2 CSAAGAGGPSGRGETQYF TGCAGCGCCGCTGGGGCAGGGGGTCCTAGCGGGAGGGGAGAGACCCAGTACTTC
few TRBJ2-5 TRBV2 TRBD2 CASSKAGGPREQYF TGTGCCAGCAGTAAAGCGGGAGGGCCTCGGGAGCAGTACTTC
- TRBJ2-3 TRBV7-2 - CASSGRPRTDTQYF TGTGCCAGCAGCGGGCGACCTCGCACAGATACGCAGTATTTT
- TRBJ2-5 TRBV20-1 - CSASESLTQYF TGCAGTGCTAGCGAATCGCTAACCCAGTACTTC
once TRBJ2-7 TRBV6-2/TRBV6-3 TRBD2 CASSSSAGEVVDEQYF TGTGCCAGCAGTAGTTCAGCGGGAGAGGTGGTCGATGAGCAGTACTTC
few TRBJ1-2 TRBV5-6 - CASSVRRQAYGYTF TGTGCCAGCAGCGTCCGCAGACAGGCCTATGGCTACACCTTC
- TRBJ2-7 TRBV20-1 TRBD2 CSASSGISYEQYF TGCAGTGCTTCTAGCGGGATCTCCTACGAGCAGTACTTC
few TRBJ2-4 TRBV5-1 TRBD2 CASSPSAGVDIQYF TGCGCCAGCAGCCCCTCCGCGGGGGTCGACATTCAGTACTTC
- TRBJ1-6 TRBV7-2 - CASSLRGDTLHF TGTGCCAGCAGCTTAAGGGGCGACACCCTCCACTTT
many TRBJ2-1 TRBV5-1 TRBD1 CASSLGQGLNEQFF TGCGCCAGCAGCTTGGGACAGGGGCTCAATGAGCAGTTCTTC
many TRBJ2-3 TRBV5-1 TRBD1 CASGTVSTDTQYF TGCGCCAGCGGGACAGTGAGCACAGATACGCAGTATTTT
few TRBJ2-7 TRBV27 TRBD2 CASRVTSGVSYEQYF TGTGCCAGCAGGGTGACTAGCGGGGTCTCCTACGAGCAGTACTTC
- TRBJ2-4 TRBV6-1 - CASSEPGVGTIAKNIQYF TGTGCCAGCAGTGAACCGGGTGTTGGGACCATAGCCAAAAACATTCAGTACTTC
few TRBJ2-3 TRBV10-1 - CASSDGGNTDTQYF TGCGCCAGCAGTGACGGGGGCAACACAGATACGCAGTATTTT
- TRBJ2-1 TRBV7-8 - CASSRLRELEQFF TGTGCCAGCAGTCGTCTCCGGGAGCTTGAGCAGTTCTTC
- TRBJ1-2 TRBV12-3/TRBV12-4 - CASTVGRGNYGYTF TGTGCCAGCACCGTGGGGAGAGGAAACTATGGCTACACCTTC
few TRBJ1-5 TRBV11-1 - CASADSDRSPQHF TGTGCCAGCGCTGACAGCGATAGGTCGCCCCAGCATTTT
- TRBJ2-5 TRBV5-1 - CASSTAGTAETQYF TGCGCCAGCAGCACTGCCGGGACTGCAGAGACCCAGTACTTC
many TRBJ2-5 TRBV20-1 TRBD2 CSASPSGGQETQYF TGCAGTGCTAGCCCTAGCGGGGGCCAAGAGACCCAGTACTTC
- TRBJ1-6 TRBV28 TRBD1 CASRLGGNRGYGNSPLHF TGTGCCAGCAGACTAGGGGGGAACAGGGGATATGGAAATTCACCCCTCCACTTT
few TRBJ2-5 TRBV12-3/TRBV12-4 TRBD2 CASRRTSSQETQYF TGTGCCAGCAGGCGGACTAGCAGCCAAGAGACCCAGTACTTC
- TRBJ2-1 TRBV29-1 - CSVEDRVRYNEQFF TGCAGCGTTGAAGATCGTGTCAGGTACAATGAGCAGTTCTTC
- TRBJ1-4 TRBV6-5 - CASSGHSEGNEKLFF TGTGCCAGCAGTGGACACAGCGAGGGTAATGAAAAACTGTTTTTT
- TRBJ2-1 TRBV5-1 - CASWKSGSGSSYNEQFF TGCGCCAGCTGGAAAAGCGGTAGCGGATCATCTTACAATGAGCAGTTCTTC
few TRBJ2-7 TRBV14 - CASSQGTDPGYEQYF TGTGCCAGCAGCCAGGGGACGGATCCGGGTTACGAGCAGTACTTC
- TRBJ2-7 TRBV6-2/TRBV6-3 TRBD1 CASSYPTGTGPSYEQYF TGTGCCAGCAGTTACCCCACCGGGACAGGGCCTTCCTACGAGCAGTACTTC
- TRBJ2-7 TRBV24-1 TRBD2 CATSDGGDHEQYF TGTGCCACCAGTGACGGGGGGGACCACGAGCAGTACTTC
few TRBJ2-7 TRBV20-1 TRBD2 CSAREVVAGGLEQYF TGCAGTGCTAGAGAGGTGGTAGCGGGGGGGCTCGAGCAGTACTTC